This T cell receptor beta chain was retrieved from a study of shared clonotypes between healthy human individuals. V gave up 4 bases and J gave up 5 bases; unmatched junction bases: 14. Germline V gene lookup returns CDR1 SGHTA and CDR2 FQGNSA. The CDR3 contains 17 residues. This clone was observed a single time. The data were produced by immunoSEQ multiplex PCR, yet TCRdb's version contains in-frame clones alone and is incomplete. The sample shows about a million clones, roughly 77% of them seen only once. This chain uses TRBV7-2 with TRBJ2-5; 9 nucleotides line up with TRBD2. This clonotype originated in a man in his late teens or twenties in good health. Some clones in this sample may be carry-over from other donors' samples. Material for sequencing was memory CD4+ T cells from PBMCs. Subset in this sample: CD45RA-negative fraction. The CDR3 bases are TGTGCCAGCAGCTCGGAACCAGCAGCGGGAGGTTTGGAGACCCAGTACTTC. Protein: CASSSEPAAGGLETQYF.